This T cell receptor (beta chain) was identified in a study of CD4 T cells in relation to SARS-CoV-2 and coronaviruses (dated by TCRdb to about 2021). About the investigation overall: In the ViraFEST assay, PBMCs were cultured with antigen for approximately eleven days, after which TCR beta CDR3s were sequenced to identify clonal expansions specific to the antigen. The full convalescent cohort of more than nine patients had a median age of about 40 years, ranging from roughly 21 to 72 years. The roughly twelve convalescent patients included 8 males and 4 females; two subjects were Hispanic. Patient-derived lymphoblastoid cell lines were used to map the HLA restriction of shared crossreactive spike epitopes. At the level of individual TCR clonotypes, the study measured memory CD4+ T cell crossreactivity between SARS-CoV-2 spike protein and common cold coronavirus spike proteins. Samples from a few pre-COVID donors and the naive versus memory experiments were sequenced with the Adaptive Biotechnologies TCR-sequencing kit; other data were Illumina-based. For other donors in the study, expansion assays were sequenced with a different, Illumina-based TCR-beta assay. What the authors observed across the whole study: Crossreactive clones showed significantly weaker SARS-CoV-2-driven expansion than monoreactive clones, consistent with antigenic imprinting. Because the crossreactivity analysis focused on spike protein, crossreactivity against other viral proteins was not assessed. Small numbers of patients and of tested TCRs were a limitation of the study. Because no donor provided both pre-pandemic and post-infection samples, tracing the source of pre-existing responses was limited. Around 65% of donors had memory CD4+ clonotypes that crossrecognized SARS-CoV-2 and at least one common cold coronavirus spike. Sequencing naive versus memory cells indicated that the assay picks up memory recall responses, not primary responses primed during culture.

Trimming accounts for 7 bases at V and 6 bases at J, while the number of junction bases matched to no gene is 6. According to the germline V gene (reference sequence), CDR1 reads LGHDT and CDR2 reads YNNKEL. Measured from the cysteine to the phenylalanine, the CDR3 is 12 residues long. CDR3 DNA only is kept here, 36 bases in frame from base 1. Naive and memory CD4+ T cells were separated from cryopreserved PBMCs through CD4 enrichment, which was followed by EasySep naive CD4+ T cell enrichment. Sorted naive or memory CD4+ T cells (about 99,000) were grown at a 1:1 ratio with T cell-depleted PBMCs and CEF peptides for roughly ten days. Triplicate replicate wells were generally used for each peptide culture condition. Ficoll-Paque PLUS gradient centrifugation was used to isolate PBMCs from leukapheresis product or whole blood. PBMCs were either used fresh in the expansion assay or cryopreserved at -140 degrees C. The QIAamp Micro DNA Kit was used to extract genomic DNA from the CD4+ T cells.

Survey-level immunoSEQ TCR-beta sequencing was performed on DNA from CEF-cultured naive and memory CD4+ T cells. Regarding the original processing steps: During preprocessing, nonproductive sequences were removed, as were CDR3s that did not start with C, did not end with F or W, or were shorter than 7 amino acids. Antigen-specific clonotypes were called with the MANAFEST web app on the basis of expansion relative to the reference and to other culture wells. A clone was considered positive if the clone showed significant expansion compared with the reference culture in 2 of 3 replicate wells at an FDR below 0.05. Positive clones also required significant expansion versus all other tandem wells and an odds ratio above 5. Cultured and uncultured naive and memory CD4+ repertoires were searched for previously identified spike- and CEF-reactive CDR3s. Pairwise Levenshtein distance, computed with the stringdist R package after three terminal residues were trimmed from each end, was used as the measure of CDR3 homology. TCRdb re-hosts the immuneACCESS table, in-frame sequences only. Its copies lack some clones; in the studies checked, an unresolved V gene accounts for under half of them, and the cause for the rest is not known. V, J and clone size are those of that table, while D and trimming were read from the DNA. The sample has roughly 45,000 clones on record, about 80% of them singletons. The top ten hold over 1.1% of the sample.

On this clone: Its target antigen remains unknown. One base away there is no much larger clone; base qualities are not given.

Material: naive CD4+ T cells from PBMCs, cultured in vitro. According to the study, the label for this sample's cell subset or site signals: naive CD4+ T cells isolated by negative enrichment. This sequence was found in an adult with COVID-19. The sequence joins TRBV3-1 (or the pseudogene TRBV3-2) to TRBJ2-7, with 7 bases matching TRBD1. This receptor carries the CDR3 CASNQGVGEQYF. The DNA sequence is as follows: TGTGCCAGCAACCAGGGGGTAGGCGAGCAGTACTTC.